This T cell receptor (beta chain) was obtained from a study of T cells in women clearing cervical HPV infection. Whole-study context: HLA type stays a possible confounder, typing being limited.

About this clone itself: Its target is not known. The read terminates 3 residues before the CDR3 end, so the remaining end is supplied by the germline J gene.

The CDR3 loop spans 14 amino acids. V shed 4 bases, J shed 2 bases, and the junction held 3 bases outside the gene matches. Germline CDR1 SGHRS, CDR2 YFSETQ. The table came from immunoSEQ multiplex PCR; TCRdb's copy has only in-frame clones and leaves some out. Recorded for this sample: 35,000 to 45,000 clones. The study's findings and limits: CIN3+ cases had significantly higher TCR repertoire richness than controls, but evenness did not differ. Cases carried less TRBV6-7 than controls: roughly 0.12% versus 0.17%. Cases and controls were distinguished at AUC 0.83 by richness and V genes.

The sequencing sample was made of blood buffy coat. The sequence derives from a woman aged 18 to 75 with a cervical HPV16 infection that either progressed to CIN3+ or cleared (not recorded which). The chain joins TRBV5-1 to TRBJ2-7, with 10 bases identical to TRBD1. This CDR3 reads CASSGTGETYEQYF. Partial CDR3 DNA: TGCGCCAGCAGCGGGACAGGGGAGACCTACGAG.